The T cell receptor beta chain under discussion was sequenced for a study of blood T cell repertoires in COVID-19. The CDR3 has 16 amino acids. Germline V gives CDR1 MDHEN, CDR2 SYDVKM. Trimming took 2 bases from V and 5 from J; bases not matched to a gene: 7. Sequencing was performed with immunoSEQ multiplex PCR; in TCRdb, only in-frame clones are kept and a portion is missing. The table lists about 240,000 clones, about 70% of them singletons. The TCR comes from a woman older than 75 with acute or convalescent COVID-19. The sample taken for sequencing was peripheral blood. V usage is TRBV28 and J usage is TRBJ1-5; 9 bases line up with TRBD1. Here the CDR3 DNA reads TGTGCCAGCAGTTTAGACGTGGGACAGGGCCATCAGCCCCAGCATTTT. Its protein is CASSLDVGQGHQPQHF.